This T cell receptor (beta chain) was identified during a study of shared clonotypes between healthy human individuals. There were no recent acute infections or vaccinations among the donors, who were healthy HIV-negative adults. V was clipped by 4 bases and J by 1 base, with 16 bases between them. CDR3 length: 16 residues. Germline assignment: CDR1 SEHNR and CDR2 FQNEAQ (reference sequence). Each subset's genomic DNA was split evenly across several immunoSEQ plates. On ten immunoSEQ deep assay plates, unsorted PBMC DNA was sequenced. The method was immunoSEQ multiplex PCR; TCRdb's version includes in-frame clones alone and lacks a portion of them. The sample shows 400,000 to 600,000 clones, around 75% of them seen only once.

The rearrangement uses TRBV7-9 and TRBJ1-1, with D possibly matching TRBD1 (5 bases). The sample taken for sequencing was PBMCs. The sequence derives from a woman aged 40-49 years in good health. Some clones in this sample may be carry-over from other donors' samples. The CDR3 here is CASSSSVLGENTEAFF. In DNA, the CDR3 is TGTGCCAGCAGCTCCTCGGTGTTAGGGGAGAACACTGAAGCTTTCTTT.